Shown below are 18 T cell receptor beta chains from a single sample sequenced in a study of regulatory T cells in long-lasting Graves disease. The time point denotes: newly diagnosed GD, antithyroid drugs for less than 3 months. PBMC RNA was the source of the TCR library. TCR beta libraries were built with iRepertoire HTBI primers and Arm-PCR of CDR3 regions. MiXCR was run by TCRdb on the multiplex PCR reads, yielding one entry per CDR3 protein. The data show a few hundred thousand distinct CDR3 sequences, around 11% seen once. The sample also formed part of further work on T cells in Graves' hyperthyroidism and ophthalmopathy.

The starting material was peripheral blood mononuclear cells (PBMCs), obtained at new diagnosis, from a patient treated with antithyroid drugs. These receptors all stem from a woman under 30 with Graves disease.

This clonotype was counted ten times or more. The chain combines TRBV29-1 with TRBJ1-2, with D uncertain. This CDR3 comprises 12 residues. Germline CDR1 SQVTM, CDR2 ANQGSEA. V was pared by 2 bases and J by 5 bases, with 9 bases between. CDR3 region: CSVEHRNYGYTF. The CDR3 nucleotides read TGCAGCGTTGAACACAGAAATTATGGCTACACCTTC. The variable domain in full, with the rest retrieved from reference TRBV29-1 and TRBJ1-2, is SAVISQKPSRDICQRGTSLTIQCQVDSQVTMMFWYRQQPGQSLTLIATANQGSEATYESGFVIDKFPISRPNLTFSTLTVSNMSPEDSSIYLCSVEHRNYGYTFGSGTRLTVV.

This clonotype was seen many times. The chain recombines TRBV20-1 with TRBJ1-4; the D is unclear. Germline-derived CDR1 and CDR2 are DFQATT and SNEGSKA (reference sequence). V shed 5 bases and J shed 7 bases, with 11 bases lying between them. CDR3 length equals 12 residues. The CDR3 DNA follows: TGCAGTGCTCGGAGGGATCGTGAAAAACTGTTTTTT. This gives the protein CSARRDREKLFF.

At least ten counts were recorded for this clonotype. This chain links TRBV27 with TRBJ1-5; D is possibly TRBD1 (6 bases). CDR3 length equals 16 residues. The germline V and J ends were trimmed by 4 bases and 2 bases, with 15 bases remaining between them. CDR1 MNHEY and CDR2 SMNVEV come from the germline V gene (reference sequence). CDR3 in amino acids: CASSSGGGGGNQPQHF. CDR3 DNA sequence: TGTGCCAGCAGTTCAGGTGGAGGGGGAGGCAATCAGCCCCAGCATTTT.

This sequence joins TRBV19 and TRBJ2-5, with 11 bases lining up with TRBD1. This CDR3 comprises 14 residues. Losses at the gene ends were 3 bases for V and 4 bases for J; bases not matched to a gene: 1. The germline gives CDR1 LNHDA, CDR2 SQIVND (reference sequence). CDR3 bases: TGTGCCAGTAGTATGGGGACAGGGGGAGAGACCCAGTACTTC. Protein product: CASSMGTGGETQYF.

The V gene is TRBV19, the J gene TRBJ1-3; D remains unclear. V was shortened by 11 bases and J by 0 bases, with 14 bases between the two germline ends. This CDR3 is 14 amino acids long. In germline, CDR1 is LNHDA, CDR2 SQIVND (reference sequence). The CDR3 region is CAADDGSSGNTIYF. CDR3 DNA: TGTGCCGCTGACGACGGGAGCTCTGGAAACACCATATATTTT.

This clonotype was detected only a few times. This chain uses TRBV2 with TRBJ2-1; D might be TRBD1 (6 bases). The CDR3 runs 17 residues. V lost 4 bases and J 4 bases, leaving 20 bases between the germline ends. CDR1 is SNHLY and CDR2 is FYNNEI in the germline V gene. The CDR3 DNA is TGTGCCAGCAGTGGGGGGTGGGTGGGGGCTGCATACAATGAGCAGTTCTTC. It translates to CASSGGWVGAAYNEQFF.

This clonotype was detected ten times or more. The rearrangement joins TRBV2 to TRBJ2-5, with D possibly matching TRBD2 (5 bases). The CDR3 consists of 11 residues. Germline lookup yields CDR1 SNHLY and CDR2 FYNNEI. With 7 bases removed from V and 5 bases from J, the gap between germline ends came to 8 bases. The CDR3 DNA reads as TGTGCCAGCACGACGGGGGAGACCCAGTACTTC. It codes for CASTTGETQYF.

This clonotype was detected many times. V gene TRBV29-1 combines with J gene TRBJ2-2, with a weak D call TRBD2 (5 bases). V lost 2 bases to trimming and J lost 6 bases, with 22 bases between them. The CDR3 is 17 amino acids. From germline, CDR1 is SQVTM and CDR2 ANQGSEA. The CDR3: CSVEKLSGPTRAGELFF. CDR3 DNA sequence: TGCAGCGTTGAAAAGTTAAGCGGTCCCACCCGGGCCGGGGAGCTGTTTTTT.

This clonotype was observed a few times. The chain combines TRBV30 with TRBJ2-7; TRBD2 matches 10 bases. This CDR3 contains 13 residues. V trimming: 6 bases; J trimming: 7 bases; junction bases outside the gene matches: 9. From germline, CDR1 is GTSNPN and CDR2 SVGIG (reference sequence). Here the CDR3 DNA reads TGTGCCTGCGTAGCGGGAGGATGGGGGGAGCAGTACTTC. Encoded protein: CACVAGGWGEQYF.

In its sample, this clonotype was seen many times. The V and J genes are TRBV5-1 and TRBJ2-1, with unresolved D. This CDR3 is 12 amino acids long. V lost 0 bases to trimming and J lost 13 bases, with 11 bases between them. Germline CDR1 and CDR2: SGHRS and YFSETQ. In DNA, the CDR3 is TGCGCCAGCAGCTTGGACGGCCCCGGACAGTTCTTC. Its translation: CASSLDGPGQFF. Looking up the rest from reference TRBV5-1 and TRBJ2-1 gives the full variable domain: KAGVTQTPRYLIKTRGQQVTLSCSPISGHRSVSWYQQTPGQGLQFLFEYFSETQRNKGNFPGRFSGRQFSNSRSEMNVSTLELGDSALYLCASSLDGPGQFFGPGTRLTVL.

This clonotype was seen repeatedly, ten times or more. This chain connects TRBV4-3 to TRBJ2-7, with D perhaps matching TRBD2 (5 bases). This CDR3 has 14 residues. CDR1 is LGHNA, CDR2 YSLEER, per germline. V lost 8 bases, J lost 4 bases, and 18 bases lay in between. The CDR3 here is CASHGILRRYEQYV. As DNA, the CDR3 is TGCGCCAGCCACGGGATCCTACGTCGGTACGAGCAGTACGTC.

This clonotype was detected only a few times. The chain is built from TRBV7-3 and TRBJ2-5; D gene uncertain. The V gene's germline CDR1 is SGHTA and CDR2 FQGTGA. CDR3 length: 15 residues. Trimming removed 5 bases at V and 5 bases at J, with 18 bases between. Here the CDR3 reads CASSPHGMGSETQYF. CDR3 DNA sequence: TGTGCCAGCAGCCCGCACGGAATGGGGTCGGAGACCCAGTACTTC.

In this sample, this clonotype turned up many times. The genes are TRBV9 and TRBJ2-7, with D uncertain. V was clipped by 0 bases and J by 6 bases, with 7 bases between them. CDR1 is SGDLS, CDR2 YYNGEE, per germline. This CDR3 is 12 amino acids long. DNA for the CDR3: TGTGCCAGCAGCGTAGGATACGGCGAGCAGTACTTC. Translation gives CASSVGYGEQYF.

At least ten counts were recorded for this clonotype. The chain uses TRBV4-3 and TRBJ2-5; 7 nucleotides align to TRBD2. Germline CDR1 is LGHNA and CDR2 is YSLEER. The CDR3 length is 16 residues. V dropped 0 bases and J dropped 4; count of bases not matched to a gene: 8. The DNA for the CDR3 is TGCGCCAGCAGCCAAGAAAGCGGGAAGGGTGGAGAGACCCAGTACTTC. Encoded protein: CASSQESGKGGETQYF.

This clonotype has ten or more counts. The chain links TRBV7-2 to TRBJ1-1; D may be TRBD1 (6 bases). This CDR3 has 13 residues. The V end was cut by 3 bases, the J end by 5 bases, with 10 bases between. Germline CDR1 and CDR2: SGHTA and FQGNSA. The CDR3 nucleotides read TGTGCCAGCAGCTTTGGGAGGGGGACTGAAGCTTTCTTT. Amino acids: CASSFGRGTEAFF.

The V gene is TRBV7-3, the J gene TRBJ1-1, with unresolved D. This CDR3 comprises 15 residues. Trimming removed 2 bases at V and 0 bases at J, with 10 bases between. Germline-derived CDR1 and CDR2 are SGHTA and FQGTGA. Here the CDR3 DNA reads TGTGCCAGCAGCTTACAGATGGCCATGAACACTGAAGCTTTCTTT. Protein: CASSLQMAMNTEAFF.

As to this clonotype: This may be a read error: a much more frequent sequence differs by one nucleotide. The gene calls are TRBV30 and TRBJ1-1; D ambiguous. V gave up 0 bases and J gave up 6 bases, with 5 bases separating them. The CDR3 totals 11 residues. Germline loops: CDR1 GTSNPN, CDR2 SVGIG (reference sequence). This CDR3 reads CAWSVASEAFF. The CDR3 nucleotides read TGTGCCTGGAGTGTAGCTTCTGAAGCTTTCTTT.

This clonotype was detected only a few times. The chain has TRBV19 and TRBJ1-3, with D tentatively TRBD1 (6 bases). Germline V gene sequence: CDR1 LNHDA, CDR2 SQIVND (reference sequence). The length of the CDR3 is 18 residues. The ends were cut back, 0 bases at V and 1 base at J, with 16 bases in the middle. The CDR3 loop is CASSIDLAGAASGNTIYF. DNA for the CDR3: TGTGCCAGTAGTATAGACCTCGCGGGGGCCGCGTCTGGAAACACCATATATTTT. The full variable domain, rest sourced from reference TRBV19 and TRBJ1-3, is DGGITQSPKYLFRKEGQNVTLSCEQNLNHDAMYWYRQDPGQGLRLIYYSQIVNDFQKGDIAEGYSVSREKKESFPLTVTSAQKNPTAFYLCASSIDLAGAASGNTIYFGEGSWLTVV.